This passage covers 11 T cell receptor beta chains from one sample sequenced in a study of blood T cell repertoires in COVID-19. Only in-frame clones appear in the TCRdb table, and some are missing; sequencing was by immunoSEQ multiplex PCR. The table records about 6,800 clones, around nine tenths of them present only once. The specimen sequenced was peripheral blood. The receptors originated from a human donor in a cohort sampled during active COVID-19.

This clone was found a few times. The CDR3 spells CASSLAPTGSGNTIYF. Written as DNA, the CDR3 is TGTGCCAGCAGCTTAGCCCCGACAGGCTCTGGAAACACCATATATTTT. This chain uses TRBV9 with TRBJ1-3, with D possibly matching TRBD1 (6 bases). Germline V gives CDR1 SGDLS, CDR2 YYNGEE. The CDR3 loop spans 16 amino acids. Trimming stripped 4 bases from V and 0 bases from J, with 14 bases between.

This clone showed up just once. This chain joins TRBV4-3 and TRBJ2-1, with D perhaps TRBD1 (6 bases). The V end lost 3 bases, the J end lost 7 bases, and 16 bases lay between the germline ends. Germline values: CDR1 LGHNA, CDR2 YSLEER. This CDR3 spans 15 amino acids. This CDR3 reads CASSQGRVGGNEQFF. The CDR3 region has the DNA TGCGCCAGCAGCCAGGGACGCGTAGGGGGAAATGAGCAGTTCTTC.

The J gene is TRBJ2-2, the V gene TRBV6-4, with D unclear. V shed 6 bases and J shed 7 bases, with 9 bases lying between them. CDR1 and CDR2 (germline): MRHNA, SNTAGT. CDR3 length: 12 residues. CDR3 sequence reads: CASRVTGGELFF. DNA for the CDR3: TGTGCCAGCAGGGTAACGGGCGGGGAGCTGTTTTTT.

This rearrangement joins TRBV6-6 to TRBJ2-1; a weak D match, TRBD2 (5 bases). Trimming removed 4 bases from V and 1 base from J, with 11 bases in between. The germline CDR1 and CDR2 sequences are MNHNY and SVGAGI (reference sequence). The CDR3 sequence is 15 residues long. For the CDR3, the DNA is TGTGCCAGCAGTTTGGAGGAAGCGTCCTACAATGAGCAGTTCTTC. Translating it yields CASSLEEASYNEQFF.

The chain combines TRBV5-1 with TRBJ1-3; 7 nucleotides align to TRBD1. The germline V gene has CDR1 SGHRS and CDR2 YFSETQ. The CDR3 has 16 residues. Germline trimming cut 3 bases from V and 0 bases from J; bases unmatched to any gene: 6. The CDR3 nucleotides are TGCGCCAGCAGCTCCTCGACAGGGCCCTCTGGAAACACCATATATTTT. Residues: CASSSSTGPSGNTIYF.

This sequence joins TRBV19 and TRBJ2-1, with 7 bases fitting TRBD1. Unmatched junction bases numbered 10, after V lost 5 bases and J lost 3 bases. CDR1 and CDR2 from the germline V gene are LNHDA and SQIVND (reference sequence). CDR3 size: 16 residues. The CDR3 reads CASSAHRGQFYNEQFF. In DNA, the CDR3 is TGTGCCAGTAGTGCCCACAGGGGACAATTCTACAATGAGCAGTTCTTC.

A note on this clone: The junction does not match germline at one end; this may be a read error. The chain carries TRBV12-5 and TRBJ2-7, with 10 bases fitting TRBD1. The germline gives CDR1 LGHNT, CDR2 FRNRAP. The CDR3 runs to 17 residues. CDR3 DNA: TGTGCTAGTGATTTGGCGAGAGCCGGGACAGGGGACTACGAGCAGTACTTC. Translation gives CASDLARAGTGDYEQYF.

V is TRBV5-1 and J is TRBJ1-1; no reliable D call. V lost 4 bases, J lost 0 bases, and 13 bases lay in between. CDR3 length: 15 amino acids. The germline V gene encodes CDR1 SGHRS and CDR2 YFSETQ. CDR3 protein: CASSPTGWVNTEAFF. The CDR3 DNA follows: TGCGCCAGCAGCCCCACGGGGTGGGTGAACACTGAAGCTTTCTTT.

The gene calls are TRBV6-2 or TRBV6-3 and TRBJ2-2, with D perhaps TRBD1 (5 bases). From germline, CDR1 is MNHEY and CDR2 SVGEGT. Trimming shortened V by 6 bases and J by 4 bases, and 18 bases separated the two germline ends. The CDR3 is 16 residues long. As DNA, the CDR3 is TGTGCCAGCAGCTCAGGGCTTGTTAGACGCACCGGGGAGCTGTTTTTT. Translated, it gives CASSSGLVRRTGELFF.

This rearrangement joins TRBV6-2 or TRBV6-3 to TRBJ2-3; 11 bases match TRBD2. This CDR3 has 15 residues. The germline V gene encodes CDR1 MNHEY and CDR2 SVGEGT. V gave up 6 bases and J gave up 4 bases; unmatched junction bases: 6. This chain's CDR3 is CASRPSGGRSDTQYF. CDR3 bases: TGTGCCAGCAGACCTAGCGGGGGGCGGTCAGATACGCAGTATTTT.

CDR3 amino acids: CASRAGAPNTGELFF. CDR3 bases: TGTGCCAGCAGAGCGGGGGCCCCGAACACCGGGGAGCTGTTTTTT. The V call is TRBV9, the J call TRBJ2-2; 8 bases agree with TRBD2. V lost 5 bases and J lost 0; bases outside the gene matches: 3. Germline CDR1 and CDR2: SGDLS and YYNGEE. The CDR3 runs 15 residues.